This T cell receptor (beta chain) was recorded in a study of cytomegalovirus exposure and HLA in healthy donors (dated 2017 in TCRdb). Some background on the complete study: According to a later analysis, one platform produced both the roughly 110 validation repertoires and the 670 or so repertoires of the first cohort. The study was designed to test whether signatures of past pathogen exposure could be identified by cataloging public T cell receptors. In addition to the first cohort of 666 subjects, a separate validation cohort of approximately 130 different subjects was used. To predict cytomegalovirus infection status, the study combined high-throughput TCR immunosequencing, statistical association of individual TCRs with disease status, and machine learning. The investigation overall reported the following: The authors suggested that the approach could potentially be generalized to other disease states and immunological phenotypes. In vitro tests confirmed that three of the cytomegalovirus-associated TCR beta chains recognize cytomegalovirus antigens. Across donors, most TCR sequences were observed very rarely, whereas some public TCRs were present in many individuals. Subsequent analysis determined that TCRs grouped into clusters in the first cohort also showed a tendency toward co-occurrence across the 120 validation repertoires, and 85% to 95% of cluster scores exceeded 0. The classifier was reported to diagnose cytomegalovirus status with high specificity and sensitivity in both the original cohort and the validation cohort. The study listed 170 or so TCR beta chains as associated with cytomegalovirus. The validation cohort had no HLA typing available for a later analysis, so co-occurrence within that cohort was assessed over all 110 or so repertoires.

Receptor amplification or capture employed the immunoSEQ multiplex PCR assay. The study's processing was this. To diagnose cytomegalovirus status from the catalog of TCR beta chain sequences, a statistical classification framework was built. TCRdb holds this immuneACCESS table with in-frame rearrangements only. Some clones are missing; in checked studies, unresolved V genes explain under half, and the rest has no known cause. The DNA was the basis for D and trimming; V, J and clone size are from that table. The sample profile shows tens of thousands of clones; 90% to 95% of them were found once. 3.2% of the sample is taken by the ten largest. As for this clone: Its antigen remains unidentified. There are no base qualities to consult, and no much larger clone falls within one base.

Separate from the approximately 700-subject first cohort, the validation cohort of roughly 120 subjects was the group to which the donors belonged. V is pruned by 2 bases and J by 6 bases, leaving 8 bases of the junction without a gene match. The CDR3 starts with the cysteine, ends with the phenylalanine, and has 16 residues. Kept here is only the CDR3 DNA, which spans 48 bases and is read in frame from base 1. From the germline V gene, CDR1 is SGHRS and CDR2 is YFSETQ. The sequence is built from TRBV5-1 and TRBJ2-2, with 9 central nucleotides matching TRBD1. The receptor was derived from a woman aged 18-29 years in good health and CMV-seropositive. Sequenced material: PBMCs. The nucleotides are TGCGCCAGCAGCTTACGACAGGGGGTGCAGTCCGGGGAGCTGTTTTTT. Translated, this is CASSLRQGVQSGELFF.